The rows below give T cell receptor beta chains drawn from one sample of a study of T cells in tumors after PD-1 blockade. Generated by immunoSEQ multiplex PCR, the TCRdb table keeps only in-frame clones and is missing some. The sample gives around 60,000 clones, around 77% of which show up once; 13% is in the top ten. This sample comprised PBMCs, obtained before anti-PD-1 treatment. The receptors here all came from a human donor with basal cell carcinoma. CDR3s include the opening cysteine and the closing phenylalanine or tryptophan. The order of the fields is V gene, J gene, D gene, clone size, CDR3 DNA, CDR3 protein. D genes are given only for firm matches. Clone sizes are given selectively: once, few, many, or a class where the clone is expanded.

v_call: TRBV4-2
j_call: TRBJ2-7
d_call: NA
clone_size: NA
cdr3_nt: TGTGCCAGCAGCCAAGACCAGGAGGGCTACGAGCAGTACTTC
cdr3_aa: CASSQDQEGYEQYF

v_call: TRBV19
j_call: TRBJ1-2
d_call: NA
clone_size: few
cdr3_nt: TGTGCCAGTAGCGGCAATTACTATGGCTACACCTTC
cdr3_aa: CASSGNYYGYTF

v_call: TRBV5-1
j_call: TRBJ1-1
d_call: NA
clone_size: NA
cdr3_nt: TGCGCCAGCAGCTTAGCTACAGGGAACACTGAAGCTTTCTTT
cdr3_aa: CASSLATGNTEAFF

v_call: TRBV21-1
j_call: TRBJ2-1
d_call: NA
clone_size: NA
cdr3_nt: TGTGCCAGCAGCCGGGACAGGGAAGTCATGCTGGCCAATGAGCAGTTCTTC
cdr3_aa: CASSRDREVMLANEQFF

v_call: TRBV12-3/TRBV12-4
j_call: TRBJ1-2
d_call: NA
clone_size: NA
cdr3_nt: TGTGCCAGCAGTTTAGCTGCATATGGCTACACCTTC
cdr3_aa: CASSLAAYGYTF

v_call: TRBV5-4
j_call: TRBJ2-1
d_call: TRBD2
clone_size: NA
cdr3_nt: TGTGCCAGCAGCCCCGGGACTACCTACAATGAGCAGTTCTTC
cdr3_aa: CASSPGTTYNEQFF

v_call: TRBV12-3/TRBV12-4
j_call: TRBJ2-7
d_call: NA
clone_size: few
cdr3_nt: TGTGCCAGCGGGACGCTTAGGTCCTACGAGCAGTACTTC
cdr3_aa: CASGTLRSYEQYF

v_call: TRBV2
j_call: TRBJ2-7
d_call: NA
clone_size: NA
cdr3_nt: TGTGCCAGCACGGAGCGAAAGTACGAGCAGTACTTC
cdr3_aa: CASTERKYEQYF

v_call: TRBV6-6
j_call: TRBJ1-5
d_call: NA
clone_size: NA
cdr3_nt: TGTGCCAGCAATCAGGGTTGGACTCAGCCCCAGCATTTT
cdr3_aa: CASNQGWTQPQHF

v_call: TRBV11-3
j_call: TRBJ2-7
d_call: NA
clone_size: NA
cdr3_nt: TGTGCCAGCAGCTCCATAGGGGGTATGAAGTCCTACGAGCAGTACTTC
cdr3_aa: CASSSIGGMKSYEQYF

v_call: TRBV5-1
j_call: TRBJ2-1
d_call: NA
clone_size: NA
cdr3_nt: TGCGCCAGCAGCCCGGAGTGGCCTAAGAATGAGCAGTTCTTC
cdr3_aa: CASSPEWPKNEQFF

v_call: TRBV4-1
j_call: TRBJ2-1
d_call: TRBD2
clone_size: NA
cdr3_nt: TGCGCCAGCAGCCAAGAATATCCCCCTGGAGCGGGAGAGTTCTTC
cdr3_aa: CASSQEYPPGAGEFF

v_call: TRBV27
j_call: TRBJ2-5
d_call: NA
clone_size: NA
cdr3_nt: TGTGCCAGCGGGTGGGAGACCCAGTACTTC
cdr3_aa: CASGWETQYF

v_call: TRBV23-1
j_call: TRBJ2-7
d_call: NA
clone_size: NA
cdr3_nt: TGCGCCAGCAGTCAATACCTTAGGAAGCAGTACTTC
cdr3_aa: CASSQYLRKQYF

v_call: TRBV6-5
j_call: TRBJ1-1
d_call: TRBD1
clone_size: few
cdr3_nt: TGTGCCAGCAGGTCCGGGACAGGCAACACTGAAGCTTTCTTT
cdr3_aa: CASRSGTGNTEAFF

v_call: TRBV30
j_call: TRBJ1-1
d_call: TRBD1
clone_size: NA
cdr3_nt: TGTGCCTGGAGTGTACCAGGGGGGAACACTGAAGCTTTCTTT
cdr3_aa: CAWSVPGGNTEAFF

v_call: TRBV2
j_call: TRBJ1-2
d_call: NA
clone_size: few
cdr3_nt: TGTGCCAGCAGTGCCGGGACATCCTATGGCTACACCTTC
cdr3_aa: CASSAGTSYGYTF

v_call: TRBV5-1
j_call: TRBJ1-1
d_call: NA
clone_size: NA
cdr3_nt: TGCGCCAGCAGCCCAGACCAACAGGGAGGATACACTGAAGCTTTCTTT
cdr3_aa: CASSPDQQGGYTEAFF

v_call: TRBV21-1
j_call: TRBJ2-2
d_call: NA
clone_size: NA
cdr3_nt: TGTGCCAGCCCGTACAGGGGAACCGGGGAGCTGTTTTTT
cdr3_aa: CASPYRGTGELFF

v_call: TRBV7-9
j_call: TRBJ1-3
d_call: NA
clone_size: NA
cdr3_nt: TGTGCCAGCAGCTTAGGAGGGCTTGGAAACACCATATATTTT
cdr3_aa: CASSLGGLGNTIYF

v_call: TRBV25-1
j_call: TRBJ2-7
d_call: TRBD1
clone_size: NA
cdr3_nt: TGTGCCAGCAGTGAATCCGAGACAGGGGTAGTCGAGCAGTACTTC
cdr3_aa: CASSESETGVVEQYF

v_call: TRBV9
j_call: TRBJ2-1
d_call: NA
clone_size: NA
cdr3_nt: TGTGCCAGCAGCGTTACGAGCGGCATGGGGGATGAGCAGTTCTTC
cdr3_aa: CASSVTSGMGDEQFF

v_call: TRBV10-3
j_call: TRBJ2-5
d_call: NA
clone_size: few
cdr3_nt: TGTGCCATCAGTAGCCGGGACCGACTGCAAGAGACCCAGTACTTC
cdr3_aa: CAISSRDRLQETQYF